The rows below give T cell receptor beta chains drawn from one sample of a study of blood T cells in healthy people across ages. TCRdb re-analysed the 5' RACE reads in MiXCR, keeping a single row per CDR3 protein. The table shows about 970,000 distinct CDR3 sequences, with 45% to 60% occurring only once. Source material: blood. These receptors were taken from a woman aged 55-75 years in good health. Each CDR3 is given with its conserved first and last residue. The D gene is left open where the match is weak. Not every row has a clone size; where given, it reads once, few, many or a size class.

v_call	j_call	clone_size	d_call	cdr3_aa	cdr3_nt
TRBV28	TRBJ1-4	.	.	CASSLQGSLTNEKLFF	TGTGCCAGCAGTTTGCAGGGGAGTTTGACTAATGAAAAACTGTTTTTT
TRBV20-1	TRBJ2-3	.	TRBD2	CSATREALRTDTQYF	TGCAGTGCTACACGGGAGGCCCTCCGCACAGATACGCAGTATTTT
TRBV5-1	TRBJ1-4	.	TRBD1	CASASGTGGEKLFF	TGCGCCAGCGCAAGTGGGACAGGCGGTGAAAAACTGTTTTTT
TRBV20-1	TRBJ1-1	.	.	CSVQVGGPAWNTEAFF	TGCAGTGTTCAGGTCGGGGGACCTGCTTGGAACACTGAAGCTTTCTTT
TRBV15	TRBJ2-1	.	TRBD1	CATSGYRGDEQFF	TGTGCCACCAGCGGGTACAGGGGCGATGAGCAGTTCTTC
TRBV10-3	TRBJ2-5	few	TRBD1	CAISEWTGGKETQYF	TGTGCCATCAGTGAGTGGACAGGGGGAAAGGAGACCCAGTACTTC
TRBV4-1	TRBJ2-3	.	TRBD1	CASSRVRDRVTDTQYF	TGCGCCAGCAGCCGGGTCCGGGACAGGGTCACAGATACGCAGTATTTT
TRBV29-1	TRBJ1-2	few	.	CSVEDQRGYTF	TGCAGCGTTGAAGATCAGAGGGGCTACACCTTC
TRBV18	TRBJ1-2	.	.	CASSPPQIRGGYTF	TGTGCCAGCTCACCACCCCAAATTAGAGGGGGCTACACCTTC
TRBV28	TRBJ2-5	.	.	CASSFGWRQETQYF	TGTGCCAGCAGTTTCGGGTGGCGGCAAGAGACCCAGTACTTC
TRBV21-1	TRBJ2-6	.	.	CASSPKGRPGCSGANVLTF	TGTGCCAGCAGCCCTAAAGGCAGGCCAGGCTGCTCTGGGGCCAACGTCCTGACTTTC
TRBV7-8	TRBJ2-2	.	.	CASRFSTDTGELFF	TGTGCCAGCAGGTTCTCAACGGACACCGGGGAGCTGTTTTTT
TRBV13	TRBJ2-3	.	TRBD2	CASSFVATSEYADTQYF	TGTGCCAGCAGCTTTGTTGCGACTAGCGAATATGCAGATACGCAGTATTTT
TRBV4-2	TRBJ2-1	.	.	CASSQDGVSVGGYNEQFF	TGTGCCAGCAGCCAAGATGGGGTTAGCGTAGGGGGATACAATGAGCAGTTCTTC
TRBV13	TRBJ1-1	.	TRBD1	CASSPGQGFSSTEAFF	TGTGCCAGCAGCCCGGGACAGGGGTTCTCTAGCACTGAAGCTTTCTTT
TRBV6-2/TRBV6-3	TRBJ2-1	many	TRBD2	CASSNPKVYSGRVSSYNEQFF	TGTGCCAGCAGTAACCCGAAGGTTTATAGCGGGAGGGTCAGCTCCTACAATGAGCAGTTCTTC
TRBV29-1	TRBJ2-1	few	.	CSVAENEQFF	TGCAGCGTTGCAGAGAATGAGCAGTTCTTC
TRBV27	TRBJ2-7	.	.	CASSSMVGPYEQYF	TGTGCCAGCAGTTCCATGGTCGGGCCCTACGAGCAGTACTTC
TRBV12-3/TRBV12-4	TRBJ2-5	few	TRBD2	CASSPGGDWETQYF	TGTGCCAGCAGTCCTGGGGGGGATTGGGAGACCCAGTACTTC
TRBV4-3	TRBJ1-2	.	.	CASSQARQRMPYGYTF	TGCGCCAGCAGCCAAGCGAGGCAGCGGATGCCCTATGGCTACACCTTC
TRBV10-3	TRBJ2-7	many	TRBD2	CAIKGLAGDEQYF	TGTGCCATCAAGGGACTAGCGGGAGACGAGCAGTACTTC
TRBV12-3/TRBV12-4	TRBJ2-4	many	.	CATAEGLIQYF	TGTGCCACCGCGGAGGGTCTCATTCAGTACTTC
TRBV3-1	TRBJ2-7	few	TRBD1	CASSQRGGTGGEQYF	TGTGCCAGCAGCCAGAGAGGAGGGACAGGTGGGGAGCAGTACTTC
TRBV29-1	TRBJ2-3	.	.	CSVGSGVGTDTQYF	TGCAGCGTTGGGTCGGGAGTGGGCACAGATACGCAGTATTTT
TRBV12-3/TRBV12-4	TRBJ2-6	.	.	CASRELLGGSSGANVLTF	TGTGCCAGCAGAGAGTTACTAGGCGGGTCTTCTGGGGCCAACGTCCTGACTTTC
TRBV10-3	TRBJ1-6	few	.	CAISEGDGMGNSPLHF	TGTGCCATCAGTGAAGGGGACGGCATGGGGAATTCACCCCTCCACTTT
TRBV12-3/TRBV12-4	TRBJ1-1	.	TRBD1	CASTRTGQGAYRTEAFF	TGTGCCAGCACCCGAACGGGACAGGGGGCTTATCGCACTGAAGCTTTCTTT
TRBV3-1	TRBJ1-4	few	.	CASSRRGVERKLFF	TGTGCCAGCAGCCGCAGGGGAGTCGAGCGAAAACTGTTTTTT
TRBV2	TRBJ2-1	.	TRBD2	CASSQAKGLAGVGYNEQFF	TGTGCCAGCAGCCAAGCCAAGGGACTAGCGGGAGTGGGGTACAATGAGCAGTTCTTC
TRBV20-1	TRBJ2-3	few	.	CSVRRNTDTQYF	TGCAGTGTGCGGAGGAACACAGATACGCAGTATTTT
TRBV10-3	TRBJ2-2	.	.	CAISELGPPAGELFF	TGTGCCATCAGTGAATTGGGGCCCCCGGCCGGGGAGCTGTTTTTT
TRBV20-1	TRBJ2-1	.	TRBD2	CSARVASGRFYDEQFF	TGCAGTGCTAGAGTAGCTAGCGGTAGGTTCTACGATGAGCAGTTCTTC
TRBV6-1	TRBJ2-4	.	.	CASSGRTILNIQYF	TGTGCCAGCAGTGGCAGGACTATTTTAAACATTCAGTACTTC
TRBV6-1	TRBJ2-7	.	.	CASRRERSSYEQYF	TGTGCCAGCAGGAGGGAGCGGAGCTCCTACGAGCAGTACTTC